This paragraph covers one T cell receptor beta chain sequence. As yet, its antigen is unknown. V was pared by 9 bases and J by 1 base, with 12 bases of the junction left unmatched. The germline gives CDR1 ENHRY, CDR2 SYGVKD. The length of the CDR3 is 15 residues. The record originates from a study of OX40 agonist ivuxolimab in advanced cancers. Study results and limitations: Mean expanded clone counts were higher in CD8+ than CD4+ T cells.

Assay used: immunoSEQ multiplex PCR; TCRdb lists only in-frame clones, some missing. Here the sample spans some 42,000 clones, about 86% being singletons. Blood sampling was done at baseline, cycle 4 day 1, and cycle 7 day 1. The rearrangement links TRBV10-3 to TRBJ2-7; 7 bases align to TRBD1. Sequences were derived from CD4+ or CD8+ T cells sorted from blood, sampled in a trial of the OX40 agonist ivuxolimab. The origin of this receptor is an adult with an advanced solid tumor such as melanoma, head and neck, liver or kidney cancer. In nucleotides, the CDR3 is TGTGCCATTACTACAGGGGACCCCCTGTCCTACGAGCAGTACTTC. Translating gives CAITTGDPLSYEQYF.